The 20 T cell receptor beta chains reported below all come from one sample, sequenced in a study of regulatory T cells in long-lasting Graves disease. Time point indicated: newly diagnosed GD, antithyroid drugs for less than 3 months. From RNA extracted from PBMCs, the TCR library was made. Relying on iRepertoire HTBI primers and Arm-PCR of CDR3 regions, the team built TCR beta libraries. TCRdb called the multiplex PCR reads again in MiXCR, with one record for every CDR3 protein. The data hold approximately 490,000 distinct CDR3 sequences, with 15% to 20% observed a single time. The same sample was also used in a study of T cells in Graves' hyperthyroidism and ophthalmopathy.

This material consisted of peripheral blood mononuclear cells (PBMCs), taken at new diagnosis, from a patient treated with antithyroid drugs. These receptors were collected from a man in his forties with Graves disease.

This clonotype occurred a few times. The chain links TRBV5-1 to TRBJ1-2, with 7 bases matching TRBD1. CDR3 length: 15 residues. The germline V gene has CDR1 SGHRS and CDR2 YFSETQ. Unmatched junction bases numbered 4, after V lost 0 bases and J lost 2 bases. CDR3 residues: CASSLAGGENYGYTF. As DNA, the CDR3 is TGCGCCAGCAGCTTGGCAGGGGGAGAAAACTATGGCTACACCTTC. Using reference TRBV5-1 and TRBJ1-2 for the parts outside the CDR3, the full variable domain is KAGVTQTPRYLIKTRGQQVTLSCSPISGHRSVSWYQQTPGQGLQFLFEYFSETQRNKGNFPGRFSGRQFSNSRSEMNVSTLELGDSALYLCASSLAGGENYGYTFGSGTRLTVV.

This clonotype has at least ten counts. The J gene is TRBJ1-1, the V gene TRBV3-1; 8 bases align to TRBD1. The CDR3 is 13 amino acids. Germline loops: CDR1 LGHDT, CDR2 YNNKEL (reference sequence). Trimming cost V 6 bases and J 4 bases; bases outside gene matches: 4. As DNA, the CDR3 is TGTGCCAGCAGACGGACAGGGTCCACTGAAGCTTTCTTT. This codes for CASRRTGSTEAFF. The entire variable domain, with the rest obtained from reference TRBV3-1 and TRBJ1-1, is as follows: DTAVSQTPKYLVTQMGNDKSIKCEQNLGHDTMYWYKQDSKKFLKIMFSYNNKELIINETVPNRFSPKSPDKAHLNLHINSLELGDSAVYFCASRRTGSTEAFFGQGTRLTVV.

This clonotype appeared many times. The chain has TRBV5-1 and TRBJ2-5, with D uncertain. CDR3 size: 14 residues. Germline lookup yields CDR1 SGHRS and CDR2 YFSETQ. V dropped 4 bases and J dropped 3 bases, with 13 bases sitting between them. CDR3 sequence: CASSQNQGKETQYF. CDR3 nucleotides: TGCGCCAGCAGCCAAAACCAAGGGAAAGAGACCCAGTACTTC.

This clonotype was picked up many times. This chain's CDR3 is CSANPGDNGLAANEQFF. In DNA, the CDR3 is TGCAGTGCTAACCCCGGTGACAACGGACTAGCAGCTAATGAGCAGTTCTTC. The V gene is TRBV20-1, the J gene TRBJ2-1; 8 bases are shared with TRBD2. With V trimmed by 4 bases and J by 7 bases, 18 bases remained unmatched. There are 17 residues in the CDR3. Germline assignment: CDR1 DFQATT and CDR2 SNEGSKA (reference sequence).

The chain links TRBV5-1 to TRBJ2-7; D may correspond to TRBD1 or TRBD2 (5 bases each). The length of the CDR3 is 14 residues. Germline CDR1 reads SGHRS; CDR2 reads YFSETQ. V dropped 1 base and J dropped 7 bases, with 15 bases sitting between them. The CDR3 is CASSLFSFEGEQYF. The CDR3 coding sequence is TGCGCCAGCAGCTTGTTCAGTTTTGAGGGGGAGCAGTACTTC.

This clonotype was counted many times. The V and J genes are TRBV28 and TRBJ2-1; TRBD1 agrees at 12 bases. Trimming removed 7 bases from V and 7 bases from J; junction bases left unmatched: 8. Germline loops: CDR1 MDHEN, CDR2 SYDVKM. The CDR3 extends over 15 amino acids. The CDR3 spells CASTNGTGGGNEQFF. CDR3 DNA: TGTGCCAGCACCAACGGGACAGGGGGCGGGAATGAGCAGTTCTTC.

Concerning this clonotype: It may be a read error: a sequence one base away is much more abundant. The conserved phenylalanine or tryptophan normally closing the CDR3 is absent here, so this likely arose from a read error. The chain couples TRBV28 to TRBJ2-7; 13 bases align to TRBD2. Germline loops: CDR1 MDHEN, CDR2 SYDVKM. The CDR3 contains 16 residues. V trimming: 5 bases; J trimming: 2 bases; junction bases outside the gene matches: 6. The CDR3 nucleotides read TGTGCCAGCAGTGACCGACTAGCGGGAGGACCCTACGAGCAGTACCTC. This gives the protein CASSDRLAGGPYEQYL.

In its sample, this clonotype was seen many times. The rearrangement links TRBV20-1 to TRBJ2-1, with D maybe TRBD2 (7 bases). V lost 6 bases to trimming and J lost 7 bases, with 22 bases between them. The germline V gene encodes CDR1 DFQATT and CDR2 SNEGSKA (reference sequence). The CDR3 contains 15 residues. The CDR3 region has the DNA TGCAGTGCGGGGCAACTAGCGCTTACAGGGAATGAGCAGTTCTTC. The encoded protein is CSAGQLALTGNEQFF.

This clonotype was seen many times. V gene TRBV12-3 or TRBV12-4 combines with J gene TRBJ1-1, with D possibly matching TRBD1 (5 bases). Trimming removed 4 bases from V and 5 bases from J, with 14 bases in between. This CDR3 region has 14 residues. The CDR3 loop is CASSSRDLGTEAFF. CDR3 nucleotide sequence: TGTGCCAGCAGTTCCCGGGACCTTGGGACTGAAGCTTTCTTT.

Many counts were recorded for this clonotype. The chain combines TRBV5-1 with TRBJ1-1, with D uncertain. This CDR3 is built from 14 residues. Per the germline V gene, CDR1 is SGHRS and CDR2 is YFSETQ. The V end lost 1 base, the J end lost 1 base, and 8 bases lay between the germline ends. CDR3 sequence: CASSLTPWNTEAFF. The DNA for the CDR3 is TGCGCCAGCAGCTTGACTCCCTGGAACACTGAAGCTTTCTTT.

This sequence joins TRBV12-3 or TRBV12-4 and TRBJ1-3; no firm D call. V shed 7 bases and J shed 3 bases, with 10 bases lying between them. This CDR3 contains 13 residues. In DNA, the CDR3 is TGTGCCAGCACCCGGCAAATTGGAAACACCATATATTTT. Encoded protein: CASTRQIGNTIYF.

This clonotype was counted between two and nine times. V gene TRBV6-5 combines with J gene TRBJ2-7; 8 bases fit TRBD2. Germline V gene lookup returns CDR1 MNHEY and CDR2 SVGAGI. The CDR3 runs 18 residues. The junction had 16 bases not matched to a gene; V was cut back by 4 bases and J by 2 bases. CDR3 loop: CASSSPRGVAGTTYEQYF. For the CDR3, the DNA is TGTGCCAGCAGTTCCCCCCGGGGGGTAGCGGGGACCACCTACGAGCAGTACTTC.

In regard to this clonotype: A read error may be the cause here, since a much bigger clone is one base away. This chain links TRBV30 with TRBJ2-7; no definite D call. The length of the CDR3 is 11 residues. V was pared by 5 bases and J by 2 bases, with 7 bases between. Germline V CDR1 and CDR2: GTSNPN, SVGIG (reference sequence). The CDR3 region is CAWVEAYEQYF. CDR3 in DNA: TGTGCCTGGGTCGAGGCCTACGAGCAGTACTTC. Combining the CDR3 with reference TRBV30 and TRBJ2-7 gives the whole variable domain SQTIHQWPATLVQPVGSPLSLECTVEGTSNPNLYWYRQAAGRGLQLLFYSVGIGQISSEVPQNLSASRPQDRQFILSSKKLLLSDSGFYLCAWVEAYEQYFGPGTRLTVT.

This clonotype was recorded many times. The chain links TRBV11-2 to TRBJ1-1; TRBD1 agrees at 8 bases. V shed 4 bases and J 5 bases; nucleotides not matched to a gene: 6. Germline CDR1 is SGHAT and CDR2 is FQNNGV. CDR3 length: 14 amino acids. The CDR3 DNA follows: TGTGCCAGCAGCTATACAGGGGGTCGGACTGAAGCTTTCTTT. It encodes CASSYTGGRTEAFF.

This clonotype came up many times. The chain combines TRBV2 with TRBJ2-3; D tentatively fits TRBD1 or TRBD2 (6 bases each). The CDR3 extends over 17 amino acids. With 7 bases removed from V and 4 bases from J, the gap between germline ends came to 24 bases. Germline V CDR1 and CDR2: SNHLY, FYNNEI. CDR3 amino acids: CASNPNLGGGGADTQYF. CDR3 nucleotides: TGTGCCAGCAACCCAAATCTAGGGGGAGGTGGGGCAGATACGCAGTATTTT.

A word on this clonotype: A read error is possible here, since a much larger clone lies one base away. The V call is TRBV2, the J call TRBJ2-1; the match to TRBD2 covers 9 bases. Germline CDR1 and CDR2: SNHLY and FYNNEI. Losses at the gene ends were 3 bases for V and 10 bases for J; bases not matched to a gene: 4. The CDR3 runs 13 residues. The CDR3 region has the DNA TGTGCCAGCAGTGATCTAGCGGGGTACGAGCAGTTCTTC. It specifies CASSDLAGYEQFF.

This chain uses TRBV11-2 with TRBJ2-7; 7 nucleotides align to TRBD1. This CDR3 is 13 amino acids long. V lost 7 bases to trimming and J lost 6 bases; unmatched junction nucleotides: 9. Germline V gives CDR1 SGHAT, CDR2 FQNNGV. The CDR3 DNA is TGTGCCAGCAACTACAGGGGATGGGGCGAGCAGTACTTC. Its translation: CASNYRGWGEQYF.

Only a few counts were recorded for this clonotype. In nucleotides, the CDR3 is TGTGCCACCAGCGGACCCAGGGGGCAGGGCGGGGAGCTGTTTTTT. The encoded protein is CATSGPRGQGGELFF. This sequence joins TRBV15 and TRBJ2-2; 8 nucleotides align to TRBD1. V was pared by 5 bases and J by 7 bases, with 9 bases of the junction left unmatched. Germline V gene sequence: CDR1 LNHNV, CDR2 YYDKDF (reference sequence). The CDR3 length is 15 residues.

Many counts were recorded for this clonotype. This rearrangement joins TRBV11-2 to TRBJ2-7; D unresolved. V gave up 4 bases and J gave up 0 bases, with 10 bases separating them. The CDR3 runs 14 residues. Germline loops: CDR1 SGHAT, CDR2 FQNNGV. CDR3 sequence (DNA): TGTGCCAGCAGCTCACTACTGGACTCCTACGAGCAGTACTTC. Amino acids: CASSSLLDSYEQYF.

This clonotype was recorded many times. The CDR3 is CASSHYRAGATSYEQYF. The CDR3, as DNA: TGTGCCAGCAGTCACTACAGAGCGGGAGCCACCTCCTACGAGCAGTACTTC. This chain connects TRBV12-3 or TRBV12-4 to TRBJ2-7; 8 nucleotides line up with TRBD2. The CDR3 sequence is 17 residues long. With V trimmed by 5 bases and J by 0 bases, 12 bases remained unmatched.